The 9 T cell receptor beta chains listed next were all sequenced from one sample in a study of metastatic and nonmetastatic thyroid tumors. MiXCR reprocessed the PCR reads for TCRdb. The table has around 38,000 clones, 28% seen once. No patient received treatment before thyroid surgery. The sequenced sample consisted of blood. These receptor sequences come from a male donor with papillary thyroid cancer or a benign thyroid nodule (not recorded which). Some clones in this sample may be carry-over from other donors' samples.

This clone was picked up many times. The chain is built from TRBV7-9 and TRBJ2-4, with D hard to call. Germline CDR1 is SEHNR and CDR2 is FQNEAQ (reference sequence). V shed 2 bases and J shed 3 bases, with 8 bases lying between them. CDR3 size: 14 residues. CDR3 sequence (DNA): TGTGCCAGCAGCTTAAAGGGATTCAAAAACATTCAGTACTTC. It encodes CASSLKGFKNIQYF.

This clone has at least ten counts. Other DNA sequences in this specimen translate into the identical CDR3. The V and J genes are TRBV5-6 and TRBJ1-2; D not resolved. V lost 3 bases and J 7 bases, leaving 10 bases between the germline ends. Germline CDR1 is SGHDT and CDR2 is YYEEEE. The CDR3 totals 12 residues. The CDR3 loop is CASSSGFSGYTF. CDR3 sequence (DNA): TGTGCCAGCAGCTCGGGTTTTTCTGGCTACACCTTC.

Ten or more counts support this clone. The chain combines TRBV18 with TRBJ1-4, with 7 bases fitting TRBD1. Germline V lookup: CDR1 KGHSH, CDR2 LQKENI. The V gene end was trimmed by 3 bases and the J gene end by 5 bases; junction bases not matched to a gene: 6. The CDR3 sequence is 15 residues long. Written as DNA, the CDR3 is TGTGCCAGCTCACCGAACAGGGGACCAAATGAAAAACTGTTTTTT. Residues: CASSPNRGPNEKLFF.

This clone rates as medium-sized. Distinct nucleotide sequences in the sample also encode this CDR3. This chain joins TRBV7-2 and TRBJ1-3; the D is unclear. Germline loops: CDR1 SGHTA, CDR2 FQGNSA. The CDR3 contains 17 residues. V was cut by 3 bases and J by 0 bases, with 15 bases left in between. This chain's CDR3 is CASSFWAESSSGNTIYF. CDR3 coding DNA: TGTGCCAGCAGCTTCTGGGCAGAATCGAGCTCTGGAAACACCATATATTTT. Variable domain in full (rest from reference TRBV7-2 and TRBJ1-3): GAGVSQSPSNKVTEKGKDVELRCDPISGHTALYWYRQSLGQGLEFLIYFQGNSAPDKSGLPSDRFSAERTGGSVSTLTIQRTQQEDSAVYLCASSFWAESSSGNTIYFGEGSWLTVV.

This clone has a count of ten or more. The chain combines TRBV10-3 with TRBJ1-1, with a weak D call TRBD1 (6 bases). This CDR3 comprises 14 residues. In germline, CDR1 is ENHRY, CDR2 SYGVKD. V lost 2 bases to trimming and J lost 3 bases, with 10 bases between them. The CDR3 reads CAISEREGDTEAFF. CDR3 DNA sequence: TGTGCCATCAGTGAGCGAGAGGGGGACACTGAAGCTTTCTTT.

This clone is medium-sized. The rearrangement uses TRBV6-1 and TRBJ2-7; possibly TRBD1 or TRBD2 for D (6 bases each). Looked up from germline, CDR1 is MNHNS and CDR2 is SASEGT. The V end was cut by 6 bases, the J end by 5 bases, with 17 bases between. The CDR3 has 14 amino acids. As DNA, the CDR3 is TGTGCCAGCAGGCCGTGGGGGGCTACGAACGAGCAGTACTTC. Its protein product is CASRPWGATNEQYF.

This clone is medium-sized within its sample. V gene TRBV6-1 combines with J gene TRBJ2-1; D ambiguous. Trimming cost V 2 bases and J 16 bases, with 21 bases left between them. The CDR3 spans 14 residues. The germline CDR1 and CDR2 sequences are MNHNS and SASEGT. The CDR3 spells CASSESDDTQISFF. CDR3 DNA sequence: TGTGCCAGCAGTGAATCTGATGACACCCAGATTTCCTTCTTC.

This clone was found many times. J is TRBJ1-2 and V is TRBV5-5, with D maybe TRBD1 (5 bases). There are 13 residues in the CDR3. The germline V and J ends were trimmed by 4 bases and 7 bases, with 14 bases remaining between them. Germline CDR1 is SGHKS and CDR2 is YYEKEE (reference sequence). The CDR3 coding sequence is TGTGCCAGCAGCCATGTGGGGGGGTCTGGCTACACCTTC. Amino acids: CASSHVGGSGYTF.

This clone was observed at least ten times. This chain links TRBV7-9 with TRBJ1-1; D unclear. The CDR3 has 14 amino acids. The germline V gene has CDR1 SEHNR and CDR2 FQNEAQ (reference sequence). The V end was cut by 5 bases, the J end by 1 base, with 11 bases between. The CDR3 DNA follows: TGTGCCAGCAGCCCCCAACTTGGGAACACTGAAGCTTTCTTT. Translation: CASSPQLGNTEAFF.